This TCR beta chain was recorded in a study of cytomegalovirus exposure and HLA in healthy donors. Overall study results and limits: The study flagged roughly 150 TCR beta chains as cytomegalovirus-associated.

Trimming took 5 bases from V and 6 from J; bases not matched to a gene: 8. The V gene's germline CDR1 is MGHDK and CDR2 SYGVNS. The CDR3 has 15 residues. Primers: 60 Vbeta forward and 13 Jbeta reverse. Assay used: immunoSEQ multiplex PCR; TCRdb lists only in-frame clones, some missing. The sample records some 150,000 clones, 78% being singletons. This clone was recorded a few times. Its antigen is not identified. Input material: PBMCs. The sequence came from a male donor in good health and CMV-seronegative. The rearrangement joins TRBV25-1 to TRBJ2-2, with TRBD1 identical over 8 bases. The CDR3 nucleotides are TGTGCCAGCAGTATTACAGGGGGTTTTGCCGGGGAGCTGTTTTTT. Translated, it gives CASSITGGFAGELFF.